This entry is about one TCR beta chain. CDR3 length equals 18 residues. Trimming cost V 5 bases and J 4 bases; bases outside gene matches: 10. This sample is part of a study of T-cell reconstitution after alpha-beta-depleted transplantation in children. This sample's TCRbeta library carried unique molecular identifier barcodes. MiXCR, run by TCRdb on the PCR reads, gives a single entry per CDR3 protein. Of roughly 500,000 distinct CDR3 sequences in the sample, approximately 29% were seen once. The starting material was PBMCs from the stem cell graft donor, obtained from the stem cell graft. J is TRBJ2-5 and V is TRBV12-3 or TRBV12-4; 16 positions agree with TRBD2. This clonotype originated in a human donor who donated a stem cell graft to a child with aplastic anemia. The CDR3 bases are TGTGCCAGCAGTCCCGCCCTTGGGACTAGCGGGAGGGCAGAGACCCAGTACTTC. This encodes CASSPALGTSGRAETQYF.